This TCR beta chain appears in the sequencing data of a study of blood T cell repertoires in COVID-19. Overall study: Sample material is recorded as cDNA or gDNA derived from T cells, B-cell-depleted T cells, or PBMCs.

V was pared by 4 bases and J by 6 bases, with 16 bases between. This CDR3 comprises 15 residues. Germline CDR1 LGHDT, CDR2 YNNKEL (reference sequence). As originally analysed: Reference gene primer amplification gave nucleated cell count estimates. Only in-frame clones appear in the TCRdb table, and some are missing; sequencing was by immunoSEQ multiplex PCR. V, J and clone size reflect that table, while D and trimming were determined from the DNA. The sample records nearly 200,000 clones, almost 85% being singletons. The material sequenced was peripheral blood. The gene calls are TRBV3-1 (or the pseudogene TRBV3-2) and TRBJ2-1, with D possibly being TRBD2 (5 bases). The clonotype comes from a human donor with acute or convalescent COVID-19. The donor label of this sample is uncertain. The CDR3 bases are TGTGCCAGCAGCCCCCGGACTGATCCTTTCAATGAGCAGTTCTTC. It translates to CASSPRTDPFNEQFF.